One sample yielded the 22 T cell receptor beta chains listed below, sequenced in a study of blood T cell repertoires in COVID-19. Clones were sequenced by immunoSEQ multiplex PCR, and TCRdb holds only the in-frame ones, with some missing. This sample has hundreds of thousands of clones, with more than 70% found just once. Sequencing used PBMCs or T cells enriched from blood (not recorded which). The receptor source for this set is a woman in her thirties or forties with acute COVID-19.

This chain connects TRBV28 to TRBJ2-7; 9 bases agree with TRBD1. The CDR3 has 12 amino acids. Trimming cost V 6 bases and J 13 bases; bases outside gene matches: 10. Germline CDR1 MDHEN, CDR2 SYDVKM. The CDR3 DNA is TGTGCCAGCAGACTGTCCGGGACAGGGCCCTACTTC. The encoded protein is CASRLSGTGPYF.

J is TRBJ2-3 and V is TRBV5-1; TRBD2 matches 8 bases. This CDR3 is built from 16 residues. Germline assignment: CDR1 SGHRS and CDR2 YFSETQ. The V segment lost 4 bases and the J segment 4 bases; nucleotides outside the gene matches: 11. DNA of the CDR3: TGCGCCAGCAGCATCACAAGCGGGAGATCATCAGATACGCAGTATTTT. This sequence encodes CASSITSGRSSDTQYF. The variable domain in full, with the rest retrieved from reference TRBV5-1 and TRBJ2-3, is KAGVTQTPRYLIKTRGQQVTLSCSPISGHRSVSWYQQTPGQGLQFLFEYFSETQRNKGNFPGRFSGRQFSNSRSEMNVSTLELGDSALYLCASSITSGRSSDTQYFGPGTRLTVL.

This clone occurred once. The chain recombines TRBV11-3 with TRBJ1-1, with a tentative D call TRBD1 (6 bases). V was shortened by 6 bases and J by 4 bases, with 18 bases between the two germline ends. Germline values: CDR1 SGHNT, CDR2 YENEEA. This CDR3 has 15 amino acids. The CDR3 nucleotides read TGTGCCAGCAGAGCCTCCGGGGGGCAGGGCACTGAAGCTTTCTTT. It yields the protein CASRASGGQGTEAFF.

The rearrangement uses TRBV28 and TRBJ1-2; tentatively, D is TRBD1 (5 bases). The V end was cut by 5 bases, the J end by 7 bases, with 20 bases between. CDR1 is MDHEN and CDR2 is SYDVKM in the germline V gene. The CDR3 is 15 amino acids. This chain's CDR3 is CASSGGDRLVFGYTF. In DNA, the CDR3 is TGTGCCAGCAGTGGGGGGGACCGTCTGGTGTTTGGCTACACCTTC.

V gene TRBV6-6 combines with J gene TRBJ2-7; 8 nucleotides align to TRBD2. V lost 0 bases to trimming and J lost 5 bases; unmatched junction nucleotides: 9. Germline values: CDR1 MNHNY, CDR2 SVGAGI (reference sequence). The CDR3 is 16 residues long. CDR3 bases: TGTGCCAGCAGTTACTCGTGGGGAGCGGGAGTTGACGAGCAGTACTTC. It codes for CASSYSWGAGVDEQYF.

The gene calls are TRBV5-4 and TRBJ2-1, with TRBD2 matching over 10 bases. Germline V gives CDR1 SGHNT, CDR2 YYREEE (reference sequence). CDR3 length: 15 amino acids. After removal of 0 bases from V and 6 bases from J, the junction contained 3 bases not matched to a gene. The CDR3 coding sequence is TGTGCCAGCAGCTTGGAACTAGCGGGGACCAATGAGCAGTTCTTC. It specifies CASSLELAGTNEQFF.

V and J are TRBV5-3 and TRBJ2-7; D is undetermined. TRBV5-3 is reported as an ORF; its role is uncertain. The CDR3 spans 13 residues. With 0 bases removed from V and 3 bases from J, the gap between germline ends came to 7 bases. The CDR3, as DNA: TGTGCCAGAAGCTTGGTACAGATCTACGAGCAGTACTTC. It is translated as CARSLVQIYEQYF.

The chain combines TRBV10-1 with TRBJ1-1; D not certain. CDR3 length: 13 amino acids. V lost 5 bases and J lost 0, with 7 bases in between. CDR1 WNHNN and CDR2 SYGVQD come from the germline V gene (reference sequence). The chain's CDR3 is CASSFKLNTEAFF. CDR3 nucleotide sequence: TGCGCCAGCAGTTTTAAATTGAACACTGAAGCTTTCTTT.

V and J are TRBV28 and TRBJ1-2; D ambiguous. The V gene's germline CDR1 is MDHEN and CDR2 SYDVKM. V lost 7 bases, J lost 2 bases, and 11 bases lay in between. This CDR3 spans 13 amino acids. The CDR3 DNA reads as TGTGCCAGCACCAGTGCCATGAACTATGGCTACACCTTC. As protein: CASTSAMNYGYTF.

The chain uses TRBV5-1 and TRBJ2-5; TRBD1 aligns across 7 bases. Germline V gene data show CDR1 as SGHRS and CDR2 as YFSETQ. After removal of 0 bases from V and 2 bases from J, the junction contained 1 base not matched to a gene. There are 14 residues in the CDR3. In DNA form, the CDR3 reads TGCGCCAGCAGCTTGGGACAGGGTCAAGAGACCCAGTACTTC. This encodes CASSLGQGQETQYF.

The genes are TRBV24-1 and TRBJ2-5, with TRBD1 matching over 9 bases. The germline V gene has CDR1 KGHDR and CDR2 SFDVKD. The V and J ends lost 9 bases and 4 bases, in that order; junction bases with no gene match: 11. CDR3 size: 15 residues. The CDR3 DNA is TGTGCCACCGCTACGACAGGGGGTTCGGGAGAGACCCAGTACTTC. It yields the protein CATATTGGSGETQYF.

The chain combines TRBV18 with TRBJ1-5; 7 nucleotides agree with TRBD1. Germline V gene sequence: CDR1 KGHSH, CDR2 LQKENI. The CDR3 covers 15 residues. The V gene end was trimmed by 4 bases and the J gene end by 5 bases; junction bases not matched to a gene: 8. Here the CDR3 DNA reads TGTGCCAGCTCACTCTTCGACAGGGAGGATCAGCCCCAGCATTTT. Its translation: CASSLFDREDQPQHF.

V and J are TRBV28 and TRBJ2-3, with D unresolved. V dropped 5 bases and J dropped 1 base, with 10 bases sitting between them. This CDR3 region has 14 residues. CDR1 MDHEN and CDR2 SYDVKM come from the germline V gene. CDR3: CASSPGHGTDTQYF. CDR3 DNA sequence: TGTGCCAGCAGTCCTGGGCACGGCACAGATACGCAGTATTTT. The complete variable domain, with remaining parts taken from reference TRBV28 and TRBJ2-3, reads DVKVTQSSRYLVKRTGEKVFLECVQDMDHENMFWYRQDPGLGLRLIYFSYDVKMKEKGDIPEGYSVSREKKERFSLILESASTNQTSMYLCASSPGHGTDTQYFGPGTRLTVL.

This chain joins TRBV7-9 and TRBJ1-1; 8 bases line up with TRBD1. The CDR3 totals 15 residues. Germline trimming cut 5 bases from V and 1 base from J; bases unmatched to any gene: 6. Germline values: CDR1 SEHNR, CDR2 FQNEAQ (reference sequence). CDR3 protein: CASSQTGGRNTEAFF. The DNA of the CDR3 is TGTGCCAGCAGCCAAACAGGGGGGCGGAACACTGAAGCTTTCTTT.

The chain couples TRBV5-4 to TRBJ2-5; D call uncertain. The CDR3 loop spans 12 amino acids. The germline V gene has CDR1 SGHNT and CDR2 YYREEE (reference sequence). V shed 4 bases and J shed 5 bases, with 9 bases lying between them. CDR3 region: CASSATTETQYF. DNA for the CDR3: TGTGCCAGCAGCGCAACAACGGAGACCCAGTACTTC.

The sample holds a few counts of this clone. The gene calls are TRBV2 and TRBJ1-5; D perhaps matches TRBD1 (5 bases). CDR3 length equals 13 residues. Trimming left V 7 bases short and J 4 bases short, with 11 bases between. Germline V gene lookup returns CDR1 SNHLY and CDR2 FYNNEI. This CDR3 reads CASTGGLNQPQHF. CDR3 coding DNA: TGTGCCAGCACGGGGGGACTAAATCAGCCCCAGCATTTT.

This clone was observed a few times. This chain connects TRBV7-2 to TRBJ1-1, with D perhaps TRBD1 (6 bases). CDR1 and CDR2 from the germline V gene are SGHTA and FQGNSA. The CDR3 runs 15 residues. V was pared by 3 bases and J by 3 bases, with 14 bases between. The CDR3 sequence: CASSFRGPGDTEAFF. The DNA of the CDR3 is TGTGCCAGCAGCTTCAGGGGACCTGGGGACACTGAAGCTTTCTTT.

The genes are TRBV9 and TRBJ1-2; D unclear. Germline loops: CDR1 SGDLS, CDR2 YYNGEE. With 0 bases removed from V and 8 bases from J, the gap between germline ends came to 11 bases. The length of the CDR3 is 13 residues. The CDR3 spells CASSVGSRVGYTF. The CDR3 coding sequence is TGTGCCAGCAGCGTAGGTTCTCGGGTCGGCTACACCTTC.

The CDR3: CASSSPGTGNQPQHF. DNA for the CDR3: TGTGCCAGCAGCTCTCCCGGGACAGGGAATCAGCCCCAGCATTTT. J is TRBJ1-5 and V is TRBV5-8; 9 bases line up with TRBD1. V lost 3 bases, J lost 4 bases, and 5 bases stayed unmatched. The CDR3 runs to 15 residues. Germline V lookup: CDR1 SGHTS, CDR2 YDEGEE. The complete variable domain, with remaining parts taken from reference TRBV5-8 and TRBJ1-5, reads EAGVTQSPTHLIKTRGQQATLRCSPISGHTSVYWYQQALGLGLQFLLWYDEGEERNRGNFPPRFSGRQFPNYSSELNVNALELEDSALYLCASSSPGTGNQPQHFGDGTRLSIL.

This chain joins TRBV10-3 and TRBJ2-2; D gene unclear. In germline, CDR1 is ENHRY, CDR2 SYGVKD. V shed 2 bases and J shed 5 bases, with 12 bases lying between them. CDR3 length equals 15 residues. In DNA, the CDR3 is TGTGCCATCAGTGAGAACAGTTGGTCTACCGGGGAGCTGTTTTTT. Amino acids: CAISENSWSTGELFF.

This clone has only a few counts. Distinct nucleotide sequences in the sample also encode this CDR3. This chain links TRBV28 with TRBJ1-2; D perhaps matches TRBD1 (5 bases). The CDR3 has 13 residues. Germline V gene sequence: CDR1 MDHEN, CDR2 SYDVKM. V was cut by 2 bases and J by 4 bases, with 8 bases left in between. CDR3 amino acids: CASSLRGTYGYTF. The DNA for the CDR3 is TGTGCCAGCAGTTTACGGGGGACCTATGGCTACACCTTC.

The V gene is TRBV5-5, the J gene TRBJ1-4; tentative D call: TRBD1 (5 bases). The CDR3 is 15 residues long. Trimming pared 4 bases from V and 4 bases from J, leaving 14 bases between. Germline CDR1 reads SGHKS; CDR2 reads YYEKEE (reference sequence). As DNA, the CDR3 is TGTGCCAGCAGCCTTGCGGGGGAGATTAATGAAAAACTGTTTTTT. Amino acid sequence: CASSLAGEINEKLFF.